This T cell receptor beta chain was captured in a study of OX40 agonist ivuxolimab in advanced cancers. Turning to the study itself: An anti-OX40 (CD134) antibody with agonistic activity, ivuxolimab, was administered to patients. Those enrolled were approximately 78% male, with a mean age of 60 years and ages from roughly 20 to 90. Overall study findings and caveats: The average count of expanded clones was higher among CD8+ T cells than among CD4+.

Only in-frame clones appear in the TCRdb table, and some are missing; sequencing was by immunoSEQ multiplex PCR. The repertoire holds 100,000 or so clones, with approximately 80% as singletons. Worth noting for this clone: Its antigen remains unknown.

Trimming stripped 4 bases from V and 1 base from J, with 15 bases between. The germline CDR1 and CDR2 sequences are LNHDA and SQIVND (reference sequence). CDR3 length: 16 amino acids. The V call is TRBV19, the J call TRBJ2-3; D may be TRBD1 (5 bases). The sequence came from an adult with an advanced solid tumor such as melanoma, head and neck, liver or kidney cancer. Sample: CD4+ or CD8+ T cells sorted from blood, taken in a trial of the OX40 agonist ivuxolimab. The CDR3 DNA follows: TGTGCCAGTAGTAAGTTAGACAGTTATGGCACAGATACGCAGTATTTT. Protein sequence: CASSKLDSYGTDTQYF. Combining the CDR3 with reference TRBV19 and TRBJ2-3 gives the whole variable domain DGGITQSPKYLFRKEGQNVTLSCEQNLNHDAMYWYRQDPGQGLRLIYYSQIVNDFQKGDIAEGYSVSREKKESFPLTVTSAQKNPTAFYLCASSKLDSYGTDTQYFGPGTRLTVL.